This T cell receptor (beta chain) came from a study of OX40 agonist ivuxolimab in advanced cancers. For the wider study: The costimulatory receptor OX40 (CD134) was targeted by ivuxolimab, a fully human IgG2 agonistic monoclonal antibody. The monotherapy dose-escalation portion (N of about 50 patients) of the phase I ivuxolimab trial is reported in the paper. Prior anti-PD-1, anti-PD-L1 or anti-CTLA-4 therapy was permitted, and approximately 39% of dose-escalation patients had received checkpoint inhibitors. The purpose of peripheral TCRbeta sequencing was to test whether ivuxolimab changed TCR sequence diversity and led to clonal T-cell expansion. Intravenous ivuxolimab was administered to patients every 2 weeks at six dose levels: 0.01, 0.1, 0.3, 1.5, 3 and 10 mg/kg. In the dose-escalation cohort, over 65% of patients were male, and the mean age was roughly 60 years, with a range of about 23 to 85. Among the 50 to 55 dose-escalation patients, 19 had hepatocellular carcinoma, 15 or so melanoma, 9 renal cell carcinoma and 9 head and neck cancer. Partial responses were achieved by three dose-escalation patients, of whom one had hepatocellular carcinoma and two had cutaneous melanoma.

For sequencing of the TCRbeta CDR3 region, genomic DNA was extracted from the sorted cells. The immunoSEQ Assay was used to sequence the TCRbeta CDR3 regions. TCRdb holds this immuneACCESS table with in-frame rearrangements only. Some clones are missing; in checked studies, unresolved V genes explain under half, and the rest has no known cause. The sample records roughly 56,000 clones, 75% to 85% of which are singletons. The biggest ten clones account for approximately 1.1% of the sample. The CDR3 starts with the cysteine, ends with the phenylalanine, and has 14 residues. Of the read, only the CDR3 DNA is kept; its 42 bases are in frame from base 1. The germline V gene specifies LGHNT as CDR1 and FRNRAP as CDR2. Trimming takes 4 bases off V and 5 bases off J; junction bases not matched to a gene: 5. This clone has only one observation. Its antigen remains undetermined. No qualities accompany the bases; no much larger clone lies one base away.

The trial excluded patients who had a history of autoimmune disease or were on systemic immunosuppression. Peripheral blood for TCR sequencing was drawn from every dose cohort at baseline, at cycle 4 day 1 and at cycle 7 day 1. Samples were obtained from an open-label, multicenter, first-in-human phase I dose-escalation trial of ivuxolimab. Adults with locally advanced or metastatic melanoma, renal cell, hepatocellular, or head and neck squamous cell carcinoma were enrolled in the trial. Before TCR sequencing, CD4+ and CD8+ T cells were separately sorted from peripheral blood. Results the study describes overall, beyond this receptor: The antigen specificity of the peripheral T cells that underwent clonal expansion was not determined. Low levels of normalized T-cell clonal expansion were also seen in some patients who did not respond. After ivuxolimab, CD8+ T cells had more expanded clones than CD4+ T cells on average. Clonal expansion of both CD4+ and CD8+ blood T cells was observed from baseline to week 6 at doses 0.1 to 3.0 mg/kg. In the 0.1-3.0 mg/kg groups, partial responders had among the lowest normalized peripheral clonal expansion, particularly in CD8+ T cells.

The sequence derives from an adult with an advanced solid tumor such as melanoma, head and neck, liver or kidney cancer. The chain uses TRBV12-5 and TRBJ2-7, with 10 bases matching TRBD1. The material was CD4+ or CD8+ T cells sorted from blood, obtained in a trial of the OX40 agonist ivuxolimab. The CDR3 region reads CASGSSGQGHEQYF. The DNA reads TGTGCTAGTGGTTCGTCGGGACAGGGGCACGAGCAGTACTTC.